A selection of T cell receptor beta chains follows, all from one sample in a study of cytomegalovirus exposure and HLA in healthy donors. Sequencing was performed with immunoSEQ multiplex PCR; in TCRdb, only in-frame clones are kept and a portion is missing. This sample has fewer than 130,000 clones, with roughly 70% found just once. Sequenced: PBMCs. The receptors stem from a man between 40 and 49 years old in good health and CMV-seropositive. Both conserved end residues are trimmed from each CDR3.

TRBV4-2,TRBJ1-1,ASSQLSSNEAF
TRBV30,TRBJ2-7,AWGRGPYEQY
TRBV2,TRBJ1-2,ASSEAKEYGYT
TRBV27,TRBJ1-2,ASSRVRGNYGYT
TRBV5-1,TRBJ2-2,ASSLAGGINTGELF
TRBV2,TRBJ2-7,ASSIEHEQY
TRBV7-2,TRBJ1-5,ASSSNSGNQPQH
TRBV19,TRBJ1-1,ATTGGGNTEAF
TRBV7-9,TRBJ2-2,ASRRGAGQGRTGELF
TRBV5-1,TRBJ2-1,ASSLGDRGTYNEQF
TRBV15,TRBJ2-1,ATSMLGGTSGINEQF
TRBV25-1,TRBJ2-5,ASRKETSQETQY
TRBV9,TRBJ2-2,ASSAGTLNTGELF
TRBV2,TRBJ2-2,ASTPLGSNTGELF
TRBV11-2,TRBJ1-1,ASSLVGGADTEAF